This TCR beta chain was sequenced for a study of blood T cell repertoires in COVID-19. CDR1 SGHTA and CDR2 FQGNSA come from the germline V gene. With 2 bases removed from V and 7 bases from J, the gap between germline ends came to 6 bases. The CDR3 has 13 residues. Profiled with immunoSEQ multiplex PCR; TCRdb holds only in-frame clones, not every one. The sample contains about 110,000 clones, about nine tenths of which appear only once. The source of this sequence is a human donor in a cohort sampled during active COVID-19. V gene TRBV7-2 combines with J gene TRBJ1-6; D gene unclear. Input material: peripheral blood. The DNA for the CDR3 is TGTGCCAGCAGCTTACCCCAGAATTCACCCCTCCACTTT. Translation gives CASSLPQNSPLHF.